The rows below give T cell receptor beta chains drawn from one sample of a study of T-cell reconstitution after alpha-beta-depleted transplantation in children. TCRdb analysed the PCR reads with MiXCR anew, one entry per CDR3 protein. The table shows fewer than 550,000 distinct CDR3 sequences, with under 20% occurring only once. This sample comprised PBMCs, mostly from graft donor cells, obtained 360 days after TCRalphabeta/CD19-depleted stem cell transplant. All receptors derive from a boy under two years old who had a stem cell transplant for Wiskott-Aldrich syndrome, so the T cells may come from the graft donor. CDR3s include the opening cysteine and the closing phenylalanine or tryptophan. The D gene is left open where the match is weak. Clone size is given for some rows only: seen once, a few or many times, or a class if the clone is expanded.

j_call clone_size v_call d_call cdr3_aa cdr3_nt
TRBJ1-6 few TRBV4-3 . CASSQKIRGGSPLHF TGCGCCAGCAGCCAAAAGATACGAGGAGGTTCACCCCTCCACTTT
TRBJ2-3 . TRBV12-3/TRBV12-4 . CASSNPSPGVTQYF TGTGCCAGCAGTAACCCATCTCCGGGAGTAACGCAGTATTTT
TRBJ2-5 . TRBV29-1 . CSVVTTPQETQYF TGCAGCGTTGTAACTACTCCCCAAGAGACCCAGTACTTC
TRBJ2-7 few TRBV6-1 TRBD2 CASSTGTIQVVEQYF TGTGCCAGCAGTACCGGGACTATCCAGGTGGTCGAGCAGTACTTC
TRBJ2-3 many TRBV12-3/TRBV12-4 . CASSAGNAQYF TGTGCCAGCTCAGCAGGGAATGCGCAGTATTTT
TRBJ2-1 few TRBV24-1 . CATSDPHSEQFF TGTGCCACCAGTGATCCCCATAGTGAGCAGTTCTTC
TRBJ2-1 few TRBV7-2 TRBD2 CASSLIGLAGYNEQFF TGTGCCAGCAGCTTAATCGGACTAGCGGGGTACAATGAGCAGTTCTTC
TRBJ2-1 . TRBV4-1 TRBD2 CASSQTSGGASYNEQFF TGCGCCAGCAGCCAAACTAGCGGGGGGGCCTCCTACAATGAGCAGTTCTTC
TRBJ2-1 few TRBV20-1 TRBD2 CSARAGGYNEQFF TGCAGTGCTAGAGCGGGAGGGTACAATGAGCAGTTCTTC
TRBJ2-3 few TRBV10-3 TRBD2 CAIQVGGRGADTQYF TGTGCCATCCAAGTCGGCGGGAGAGGGGCAGATACGCAGTATTTT
TRBJ2-1 . TRBV12-3/TRBV12-4 . CASTVRLVNEQFF TGTGCCAGCACAGTCCGACTGGTAAATGAGCAGTTCTTC
TRBJ2-3 few TRBV5-4 . CASSLAPGNTDTQYF TGTGCCAGCAGCTTGGCCCCAGGGAACACAGATACGCAGTATTTT
TRBJ2-1 . TRBV6-2/TRBV6-3 . CASSYPWTARSYNEQFF TGTGCCAGCAGTTACCCCTGGACAGCTAGGTCCTACAATGAGCAGTTCTTC
TRBJ1-2 . TRBV2 . CASSEGWNYGYTF TGTGCCAGCAGTGAAGGCTGGAACTATGGCTACACCTTC
TRBJ2-4 many TRBV12-3/TRBV12-4 TRBD1 CASSPLNRGKGGIQYF TGTGCCAGCAGTCCGCTTAACAGGGGGAAAGGGGGCATTCAGTACTTC
TRBJ2-7 few TRBV4-3 . CASSQDGGTAYEQYF TGCGCCAGCAGCCAAGACGGCGGGACAGCCTACGAGCAGTACTTC